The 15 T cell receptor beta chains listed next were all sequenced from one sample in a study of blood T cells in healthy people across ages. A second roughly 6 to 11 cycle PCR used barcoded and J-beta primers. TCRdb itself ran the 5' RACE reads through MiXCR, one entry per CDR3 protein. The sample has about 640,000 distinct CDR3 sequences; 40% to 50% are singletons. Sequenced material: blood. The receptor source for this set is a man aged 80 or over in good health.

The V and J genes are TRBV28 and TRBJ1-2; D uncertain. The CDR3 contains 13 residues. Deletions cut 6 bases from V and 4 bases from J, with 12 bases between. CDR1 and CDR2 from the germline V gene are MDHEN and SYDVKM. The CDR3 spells CASREEAGYGYTF. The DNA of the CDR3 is TGTGCCAGCAGGGAAGAGGCGGGCTATGGCTACACCTTC.

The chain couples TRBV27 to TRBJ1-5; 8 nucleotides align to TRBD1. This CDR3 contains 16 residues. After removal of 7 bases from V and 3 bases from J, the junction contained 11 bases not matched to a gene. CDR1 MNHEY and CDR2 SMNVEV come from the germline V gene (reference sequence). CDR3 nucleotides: TGTGCCAGCACGAGGTGGGCAGGGGGCAACAATCAGCCCCAGCATTTT. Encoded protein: CASTRWAGGNNQPQHF.

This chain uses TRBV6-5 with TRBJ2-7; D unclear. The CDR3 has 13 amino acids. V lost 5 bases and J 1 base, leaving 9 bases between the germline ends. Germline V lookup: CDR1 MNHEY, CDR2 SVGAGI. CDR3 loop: CASSIGPSYEQYF. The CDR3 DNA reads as TGTGCCAGCAGTATTGGGCCGTCCTACGAGCAGTACTTC.

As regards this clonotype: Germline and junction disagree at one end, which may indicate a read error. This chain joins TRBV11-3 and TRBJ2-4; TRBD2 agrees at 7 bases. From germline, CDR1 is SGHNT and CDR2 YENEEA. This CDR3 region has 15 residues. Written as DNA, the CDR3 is TGTGCCTGCAGCTTAGGCGGGAGCAATGAAAACATTCAGTACTTC. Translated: CACSLGGSNENIQYF.

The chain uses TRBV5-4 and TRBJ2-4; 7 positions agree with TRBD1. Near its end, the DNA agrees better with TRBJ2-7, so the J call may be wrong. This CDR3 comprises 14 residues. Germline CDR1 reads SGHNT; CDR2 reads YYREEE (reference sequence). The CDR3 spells CASRVGTDHYEQYF. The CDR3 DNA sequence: TGTGCCAGCAGAGTGGGGACAGATCACTACGAGCAGTACTTC.

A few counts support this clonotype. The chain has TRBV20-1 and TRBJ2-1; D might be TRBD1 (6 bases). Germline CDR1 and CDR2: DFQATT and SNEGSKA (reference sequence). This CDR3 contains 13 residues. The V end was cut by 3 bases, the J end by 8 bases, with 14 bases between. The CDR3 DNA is TGCAGTGCTAGGGGGGCCGTTTACCATGAGCAGTTCTTC. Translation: CSARGAVYHEQFF.

The CDR3 reads CASSVEIWAEYSGANVLTF. DNA for the CDR3: TGTGCCAGCAGCGTAGAAATCTGGGCAGAGTACTCTGGGGCCAACGTCCTGACTTTC. The J gene is TRBJ2-6, the V gene TRBV9, with D uncertain. V shed 0 bases and J shed 0 bases, with 16 bases lying between them. This CDR3 has 19 amino acids. Germline assignment: CDR1 SGDLS and CDR2 YYNGEE.

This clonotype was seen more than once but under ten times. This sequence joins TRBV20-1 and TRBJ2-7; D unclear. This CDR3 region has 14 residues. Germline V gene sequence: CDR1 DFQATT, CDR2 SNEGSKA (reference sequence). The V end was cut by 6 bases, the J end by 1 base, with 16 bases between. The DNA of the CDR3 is TGCAGTGCCGCTTTGTGGCAGAGATCCTACGAGCAGTACTTC. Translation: CSAALWQRSYEQYF.

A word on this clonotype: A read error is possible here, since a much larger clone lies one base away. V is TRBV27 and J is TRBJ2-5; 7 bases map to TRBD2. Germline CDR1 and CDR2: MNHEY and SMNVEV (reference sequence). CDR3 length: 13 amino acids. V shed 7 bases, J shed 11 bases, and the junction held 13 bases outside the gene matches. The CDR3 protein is CASMGRENDKQYF. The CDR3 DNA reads TGTGCCAGCATGGGGAGGGAGAACGACAAGCAGTACTTC.

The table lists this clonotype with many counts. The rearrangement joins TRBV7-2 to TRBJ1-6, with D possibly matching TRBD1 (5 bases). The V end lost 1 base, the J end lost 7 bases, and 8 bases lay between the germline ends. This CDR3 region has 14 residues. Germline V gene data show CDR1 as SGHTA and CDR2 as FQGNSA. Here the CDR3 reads CASSLGTHNSPLHF. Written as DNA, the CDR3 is TGTGCCAGCAGCTTAGGGACACACAATTCACCCCTCCACTTT.

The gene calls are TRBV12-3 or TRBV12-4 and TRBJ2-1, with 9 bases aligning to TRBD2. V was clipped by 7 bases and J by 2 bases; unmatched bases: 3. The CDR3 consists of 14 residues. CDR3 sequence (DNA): TGTGCCAGCACCTCTAGCGGGACCTACAATGAGCAGTTCTTC. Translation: CASTSSGTYNEQFF.

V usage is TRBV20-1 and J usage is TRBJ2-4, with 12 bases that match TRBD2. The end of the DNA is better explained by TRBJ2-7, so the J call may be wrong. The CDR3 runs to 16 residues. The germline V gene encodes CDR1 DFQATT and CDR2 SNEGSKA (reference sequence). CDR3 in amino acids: CSARTSGRMGTAEQYF. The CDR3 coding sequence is TGCAGTGCTAGGACTAGCGGGAGAATGGGGACTGCCGAGCAGTACTTC.

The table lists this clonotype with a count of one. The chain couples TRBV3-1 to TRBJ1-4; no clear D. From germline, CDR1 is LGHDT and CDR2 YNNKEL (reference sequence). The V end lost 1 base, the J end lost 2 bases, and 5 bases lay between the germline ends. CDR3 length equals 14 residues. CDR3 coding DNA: TGTGCCAGCAGCCAAGCACAGACTAATGAAAAACTGTTTTTT. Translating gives CASSQAQTNEKLFF.

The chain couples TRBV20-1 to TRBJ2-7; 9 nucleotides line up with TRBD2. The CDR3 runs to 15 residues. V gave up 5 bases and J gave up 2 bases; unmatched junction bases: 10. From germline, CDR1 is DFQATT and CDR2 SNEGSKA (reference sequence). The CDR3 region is CSAPSSGTNTYEQYF. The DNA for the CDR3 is TGCAGTGCTCCCTCTAGCGGGACCAACACCTACGAGCAGTACTTC.

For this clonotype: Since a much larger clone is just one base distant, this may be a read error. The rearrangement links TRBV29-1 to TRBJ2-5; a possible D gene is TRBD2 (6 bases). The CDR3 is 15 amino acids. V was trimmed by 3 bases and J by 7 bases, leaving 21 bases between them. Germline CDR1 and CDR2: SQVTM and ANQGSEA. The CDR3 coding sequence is TGCAGCGTTGATATTTTCTTACTAGCTCGGGCGACCCAGTACTTC. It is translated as CSVDIFLLARATQYF.